The 17 T cell receptor beta chains below all came from one sample that was sequenced in a study of T cells in Graves' hyperthyroidism and ophthalmopathy. Amplification of TCR beta CDR3 regions was performed using RNA transcripts as template. The study used the HTBI primer set for a first-round RT-PCR of the TCR CDR3. TCRdb analysed the multiplex PCR reads with MiXCR anew, one entry per CDR3 protein. The sample lists around 690,000 distinct CDR3 sequences, around 21% occurring once. Sequencing was done on a sample of blood. These receptors originate from a man under 40 with Graves' ophthalmopathy.

Only one count was recorded for this clonotype. The rearrangement uses TRBV7-3 and TRBJ2-7; maybe TRBD2 (6 bases). The CDR3 totals 13 residues. Germline CDR1 SGHTA, CDR2 FQGTGA. With 3 bases removed from V and 7 bases from J, the gap between germline ends came to 13 bases. CDR3 in DNA: TGTGCCAGCAGCTTGGGACTGGGCTCTGAGCAGTACTTC. It codes for CASSLGLGSEQYF.

This clonotype was seen more than once but under ten times. The CDR3 region is CAWSAPGTGGSPLHF. The CDR3 DNA reads TGTGCCTGGAGTGCCCCCGGGACAGGGGGTTCACCCCTCCACTTT. The chain recombines TRBV30 with TRBJ1-6, with 11 bases fitting TRBD1. Germline V CDR1 and CDR2: GTSNPN, SVGIG (reference sequence). Losses at the gene ends were 1 base for V and 9 bases for J; bases not matched to a gene: 5. This CDR3 region has 15 residues.

The CDR3 nucleotides read TGTGCCAGCAGTGCAAAACCCCGGGGGCTTGGATACAATGAGCAGTTCTTC. Translation gives CASSAKPRGLGYNEQFF. The genes are TRBV28 and TRBJ2-1, with D perhaps given as TRBD1 or TRBD2 (6 bases each). This CDR3 is 17 amino acids long. V was shortened by 5 bases and J by 4 bases, with 21 bases between the two germline ends. Germline assignment: CDR1 MDHEN and CDR2 SYDVKM.

This clonotype was observed a few times. The chain recombines TRBV24-1 with TRBJ2-7, with TRBD1 matching 9 bases. The CDR3 has 13 amino acids. From germline, CDR1 is KGHDR and CDR2 SFDVKD. Unmatched junction bases numbered 1, after V lost 2 bases and J lost 6 bases. CDR3 in amino acids: CATSDWDRAEQYF. The CDR3 bases are TGTGCCACCAGTGATTGGGACAGGGCCGAGCAGTACTTC.

About this clonotype itself: Possible read error: a much larger clone is one base away. The chain uses TRBV5-1 and TRBJ1-1; D gene unclear. CDR3 size: 13 residues. From germline, CDR1 is SGHRS and CDR2 YFSETQ. Trimming took 9 bases from V and 0 from J, leaving 12 bases between them. CDR3 sequence reads: CATREGLNTEAFF. The CDR3 region has the DNA TGCGCCACGCGAGAGGGATTGAACACTGAAGCTTTCTTT.

This clonotype was picked up a small number of times. The CDR3 nucleotides read TGTGCCAGCAGCTTAGATTCCCGGGCGAACACCGGGGAGCTGTTTTTT. It is translated as CASSLDSRANTGELFF. V usage is TRBV11-2 and J usage is TRBJ2-2; D unresolved. CDR3 size: 16 residues. Germline V CDR1 and CDR2: SGHAT, FQNNGV. Trimming removed 0 bases from V and 0 bases from J, with 8 bases in between.

This clonotype was seen repeatedly, ten times or more. The V and J genes are TRBV28 and TRBJ2-7; the match to TRBD2 covers 7 bases. Trimming at V came to 6 bases and at J to 2 bases, leaving 7 bases not matched to a gene. Germline CDR1 and CDR2: MDHEN and SYDVKM. The CDR3 loop spans 14 amino acids. The DNA of the CDR3 is TGTGCCAGCAGACCGGGACTACCAACCTACGAGCAGTACTTC. The encoded protein is CASRPGLPTYEQYF.

Many counts were recorded for this clonotype. The rearrangement joins TRBV20-1 to TRBJ2-7, with 11 bases that match TRBD2. V lost 5 bases, J lost 10 bases, and 16 bases stayed unmatched. CDR3 length: 15 amino acids. Looked up from germline, CDR1 is DFQATT and CDR2 is SNEGSKA (reference sequence). CDR3 coding DNA: TGCAGTGCTCGACCGCCCACGGGACTAGCGGAACTTCAGTACTTC. Translating it yields CSARPPTGLAELQYF.

The rearrangement joins TRBV7-8 to TRBJ1-1, with D tentatively TRBD1 (5 bases). Per germline, CDR1 SGHVS and CDR2 FQNEAQ. Trimming left V 2 bases short and J 2 bases short, with 12 bases between. CDR3 length: 15 residues. CDR3 DNA sequence: TGTGCCAGCAGCTTATCAGACAGCCCCAACACTGAAGCTTTCTTT. Amino acid sequence: CASSLSDSPNTEAFF.

This clonotype was seen repeatedly, ten times or more. The chain carries TRBV3-1 and TRBJ2-7; 14 nucleotides match TRBD2. The V gene end was trimmed by 5 bases and the J gene end by 6 bases; junction bases not matched to a gene: 6. The germline CDR1 and CDR2 sequences are LGHDT and YNNKEL (reference sequence). CDR3 size: 15 residues. In nucleotides, the CDR3 is TGTGCCAGCAGCACGGGACTAGCGGGAGTGTTCGAGCAGTACTTC. Amino acids: CASSTGLAGVFEQYF.

This clonotype appeared many times. The chain recombines TRBV11-1 with TRBJ2-2; D perhaps matches TRBD1 (5 bases). V lost 5 bases, J lost 6 bases, and 10 bases lay in between. The CDR3 contains 13 residues. The germline CDR1 and CDR2 sequences are SGHAT and FQDESV (reference sequence). DNA of the CDR3: TGTGCCAGCAGCCGAGGACACTCCGGGGAGCTGTTTTTT. Encoded protein: CASSRGHSGELFF.

This clonotype was seen many times. The chain carries TRBV20-1 and TRBJ1-6; D not certain. V lost 2 bases and J 5 bases, leaving 7 bases between the germline ends. Germline V CDR1 and CDR2: DFQATT, SNEGSKA (reference sequence). The CDR3 loop spans 13 amino acids. The CDR3: CSARRVDNSPLHF. Written as DNA, the CDR3 is TGCAGTGCTAGAAGGGTGGATAATTCACCCCTCCACTTT.

The table lists this clonotype with a few counts. This chain connects TRBV4-3 to TRBJ1-4; 8 nucleotides line up with TRBD1. This CDR3 contains 16 residues. After removal of 0 bases from V and 8 bases from J, the junction contained 8 bases not matched to a gene. CDR1 is LGHNA, CDR2 YSLEER, per germline. CDR3 amino acids: CASSQDPRTGREKLFF. The DNA of the CDR3 is TGCGCCAGCAGCCAAGATCCCAGGACAGGGAGGGAAAAACTGTTTTTT.

The CDR3 loop reads CASSPGGGSPQEQYF. The CDR3, as DNA: TGTGCCAGCAGCCCCGGGGGCGGGTCTCCCCAAGAGCAGTACTTC. V and J are TRBV7-9 and TRBJ2-7; D may match TRBD1 or TRBD2 (6 bases each). The CDR3 covers 15 residues. V lost 5 bases to trimming and J lost 7 bases, with 21 bases between them. Germline V gene data show CDR1 as SEHNR and CDR2 as FQNEAQ (reference sequence).

The gene calls are TRBV7-3 and TRBJ2-7, with 7 bases lining up with TRBD1. With V trimmed by 6 bases and J by 6 bases, 8 bases remained unmatched. Germline CDR1 and CDR2: SGHTA and FQGTGA. CDR3 length equals 13 residues. CDR3 nucleotide sequence: TGTGCCAGCAGGTCTGACAGGGTGCGCGAGCAGTACTTC. Translating gives CASRSDRVREQYF.

This clonotype was detected ten times or more. The V and J genes are TRBV30 and TRBJ2-7, with 10 bases that match TRBD2. The CDR3 spans 15 residues. The J segment lost 4 bases and the V segment lost 0 bases, leaving 6 bases of the junction unmatched. Per germline, CDR1 GTSNPN and CDR2 SVGIG (reference sequence). The DNA of the CDR3 is TGTGCCTGGAGTGTTGCGCCTAGCGGGAGTTACGAGCAGTACTTC. Residues: CAWSVAPSGSYEQYF.

This clonotype has at least ten counts. The chain combines TRBV5-1 with TRBJ2-3; 7 positions agree with TRBD2. V trimming: 7 bases; J trimming: 2 bases; junction bases outside the gene matches: 7. This CDR3 region has 14 residues. Germline V gives CDR1 SGHRS, CDR2 YFSETQ. DNA of the CDR3: TGCGCCAGCGAAGCTAGCGGAACCACAGATACGCAGTATTTT. As protein: CASEASGTTDTQYF.